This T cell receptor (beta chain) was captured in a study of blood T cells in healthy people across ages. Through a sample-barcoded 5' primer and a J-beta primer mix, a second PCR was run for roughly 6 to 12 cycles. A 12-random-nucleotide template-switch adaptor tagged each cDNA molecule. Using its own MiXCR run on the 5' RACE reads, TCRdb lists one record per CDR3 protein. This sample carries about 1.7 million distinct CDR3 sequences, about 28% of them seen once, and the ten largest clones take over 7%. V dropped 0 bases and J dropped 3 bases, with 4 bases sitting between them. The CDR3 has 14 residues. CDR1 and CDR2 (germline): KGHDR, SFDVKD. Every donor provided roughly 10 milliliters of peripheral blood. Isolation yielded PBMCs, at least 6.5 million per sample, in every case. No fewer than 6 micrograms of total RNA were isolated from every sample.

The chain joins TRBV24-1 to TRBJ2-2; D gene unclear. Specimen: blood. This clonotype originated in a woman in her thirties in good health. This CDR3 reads CATSDLRYTGELFF. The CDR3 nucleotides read TGTGCCACCAGTGATTTGAGGTACACCGGGGAGCTGTTTTTT.